One T cell receptor beta chain is described in this entry. Each of the CD4+ naive, central memory, regulatory and stem cell-like memory populations was sorted via CD45RO/CCR7/CD25/CD127/CD95/CD27. The V gene's germline CDR1 is SGHRS and CDR2 YFSETQ. The length of the CDR3 is 14 residues. Trimming left V 9 bases short and J 1 base short, with 11 bases between. The data belong to a study of beta chain features in type 1 diabetes. Expressed TCRB transcripts were sequenced, since all the RNA that had been isolated was reverse transcribed. About 3.57 million reads, on average, came from each naive, central memory and regulatory T cell sample. The repertoire was sequenced with immunoSEQ multiplex PCR; TCRdb's copy has only in-frame clones and lacks some. The sample lists around 350,000 clones; roughly 12% were seen once.

The TCR was taken from a man between 18 and 29 years old in good health. The sequenced sample was naive CD4+ T cells from blood. The rearrangement joins TRBV5-1 to TRBJ2-6; D remains unclear. CDR3 DNA sequence: TGCGCCACGTCCGTTTATTCTGGGGCCAACGTCCTGACTTTC. The encoded protein is CATSVYSGANVLTF.